The clone carrying this TCR beta chain was observed at least ten times. What it binds is not known. The data stem from a study of response to subunit inactivated influenza vaccine. The V end lost 3 bases, the J end lost 0 bases, and 12 bases lay between the germline ends. The CDR3 contains 16 residues. TCRdb re-called the RT-PCR reads with MiXCR, one entry per CDR3 protein. This table holds hundreds of thousands of distinct CDR3 sequences, over 9.5% found once. Study-wide results and caveats: Authors suggested few new T cells are recruited by each seasonal influenza vaccination.

The V gene is TRBV12-3 or TRBV12-4, the J gene TRBJ2-1, with D possibly TRBD1 on 6 matching bases. The receptor was isolated from a man between 50 and 59 years old who received an inactivated influenza vaccine. Sequencing was performed on PBMCs from blood, taken on the day of vaccination. Here the CDR3 reads CASSFRGTSSYNEQFF. In nucleotides, the CDR3 is TGTGCCAGCAGTTTTAGGGGGACCAGCTCCTACAATGAGCAGTTCTTC.